This T cell receptor beta chain was recorded in a study of T cell responses to AZD1222 COVID-19 vaccine. Assay used: immunoSEQ multiplex PCR; TCRdb lists only in-frame clones, some missing. This table has roughly 170,000 clones, 88% appearing once. Between the trimmed V and J ends, which lost 6 bases and 1 base, there was a span of 12 bases. This CDR3 spans 14 amino acids. Germline values: CDR1 MNHEY, CDR2 SVGAGI. Specimen: peripheral blood, collected on day 0 of AZD1222 vaccination. The chain joins TRBV6-5 to TRBJ1-1; no clear D gene. The TCR comes from an adult in good health. In DNA form, the CDR3 reads TGTGCCAGCAGACTAGGAGGCGCGAACACTGAAGCTTTCTTT. Translation gives CASRLGGANTEAFF.